This TCR beta chain was retrieved from a study of cytomegalovirus exposure and HLA in healthy donors listed by TCRdb under 2017. About the full investigation: An earlier analysis of roughly 500 of the donors reported 250 to 300 Gb of sequence data and 120 million or so unique TCR beta sequences from 150 million to 200 million T cells. Roughly 290 gigabases of sequencing data and 70 million to 95 million unique TCR sequences made up an early release that covered 500 to 650 HLA-typed donors. The genetic ancestry cluster associated with self-reported Caucasian donors included 81% of the approximately 410 genotyped donors. The study aimed to test whether signatures of past pathogen exposure could be identified by cataloging public T cell receptors. The T cell repertoires of roughly 660 subjects were profiled by immunosequencing and related to cytomegalovirus serostatus. In addition to the first cohort of 650 to 800 subjects, a separate validation cohort of under 150 different subjects was used. To predict cytomegalovirus infection status, the study brought together high-throughput TCR immunosequencing, statistical association of individual TCRs with disease status, and machine learning. A later analysis re-analyzed previously published TCR beta repertoires from roughly 630 donors and added high-resolution HLA genotyping to study TCR occurrence patterns. Rather than using new phenotypic data, the later analysis identified candidate immune exposures from TCR beta sequences and from how often those sequences occurred across donors. An earlier analysis of some 500 of the donors used high-throughput TCR beta sequencing to judge whether each TCR beta V gene segment behaved as functional or pseudogenic. Alongside the repertoire data, information on donor age, sex, ethnicity and CMV serostatus was compiled. A later genetic analysis took genome-wide SNP genotypes for 398 of the 666 donors and used that subset as a discovery cohort. Every repertoire in the discovery cohort had been generated on one and the same sequencing platform. Class I and class II HLA loci were covered by the typing at four-digit resolution. The number of donors typed differed by locus, with about 629-640 for A, B, C, DRB1 and DQB1, approximately 500 for DQA1, some 570 for DPA1, and roughly 450 for DPB1. Because of strong linkage in the cohort, 4 to 6 DR-DQ haplotypes were treated as single units for association and clustering. Across approximately 420 genotyped donors of the cohort, an average of about 240,000 unique TCR beta nucleotide sequences per donor were sequenced, and roughly a sixth of those sequences were non-productive.

The germline V gene supplies CDR1 ENHRY and CDR2 SYGVKD. V is shortened by 5 bases, J by 1 base, and the region joining them spans 5 bases. The CDR3 contains 13 residues, cysteine and phenylalanine counted. Just CDR3 DNA is preserved here, 39 bases in frame from base 1. A word on this clone: Its specific antigen is unknown. No qualities accompany the bases; no much larger clone lies one base away.

The cohort was made up of 666 healthy bone marrow donors. At the time of sampling, all cohort members were nominally healthy, though unrecorded immune exposures were likely present. The donor was CMV seronegative and belonged to the group of around 400 seronegative cohort members. A peripheral blood sample was collected from each donor, and TCR beta sequencing was performed on peripheral blood mononuclear cells. The Qiagen DNeasy Blood Extraction Kit was used to extract genomic DNA from the blood cell samples. Library preparation was by the immunoSEQ multiplex PCR assay. The multiplex PCR relied on a mix of 60 forward primers for TCR Vbeta segments and 13 reverse primers for TCR Jbeta segments. A multiplex PCR assay on genomic DNA amplified the CDR3 region of rearranged TCR beta genes. Amplified TCR beta libraries were sequenced as 87-base-pair reads on the Illumina HiSeq System. Per the source publication's procedure: A later analysis tallied tens of millions of unique TCR beta chains across the 666 repertoires, and about 12 million of those chains were shared by two or more donors. Raw reads were error-corrected and collapsed into unique sequences with a nearest-neighbor algorithm that merged closely related sequences to remove PCR and sequencing errors. To assign V, D and J gene segments, CDR3 sequences were aligned to IMGT reference sequences. For a sequence to be retained, a match of at least six nucleotides to both a V gene segment and a J gene segment was required. Rearrangements were called productive when the CDR3 lacked stop codons and stayed in frame with V and J; all others were non-productive. Following IMGT convention, CDR3 was defined as the stretch from the second conserved V-encoded cysteine up to the conserved J-encoded phenylalanine. The earlier analysis of 587 of the donors excluded any sequence lacking an unambiguous match to a single V gene segment. In an earlier analysis of 450 to 700 of the donors, V segments were called functional above 56.7% productive rearrangements and were called segregating when the between-donor standard deviation exceeded 5%. A statistical classification framework was built to diagnose cytomegalovirus status from the catalog of TCR beta chain sequences. A later analysis assigned V and J genes by comparing TCR nucleotide sequences with IMGT/GENE-DB human TR gene sequences. Using the TCRdist pipeline, a later analysis assigned CDR3 sequences along with most-parsimonious VDJ recombination scenarios. In a later analysis, every TCR beta chain was defined by the combination of its CDR3 amino acid sequence and its V-gene family, and reads without a unique V-gene family were dropped. In a later analysis, some 600 highly shared, low-generation-probability nucleotide sequences were removed to address suspected cross-contamination and a sequencing artifact. For each public chain, a later analysis derived a clonal expansion index from normalized ranks of inferred template counts within each repertoire. In a later analysis, generation probabilities were computed with a VDJ recombination model fitted to out-of-frame rearrangements, and the resulting probabilities were checked against IGoR. In a later analysis, TCR-TCR, TCR-HLA and TCR-CMV co-occurrence was scored with hypergeometric tests, and a repertoire-size bias correction was applied to TCR pairs. To estimate false discovery rates, a later analysis permuted the HLA or CMV assignments 20 times. In a later analysis, co-occurring TCRs were grouped using DBSCAN, and TCRdist sequence similarity was added for clustering within HLA-allele-positive subsets. For co-occurrence clustering, repertoires with fewer than 30,000 or more than 120,000 public chains were excluded, along with roughly 5 repertoires with anomalous nucleotide sharing. This immuneACCESS table, as held by TCRdb, lists in-frame sequences with V and J called but not all clones. Of the missing ones, under half trace to an unresolved V gene in checked studies; the others have no known cause. V and J calls and clone size follow that table, whereas D and trimming were derived from the DNA. This sample lists 150,000 to 200,000 clones; around 80% were detected once. The top ten hold 0.9% to 1.2% of the sample.

What the research found in general, with its limitations: In vitro tests confirmed that three of the cytomegalovirus-associated TCR beta chains recognize cytomegalovirus antigens. Most TCR sequences were seen in very few donors, while some public TCRs were found in many individuals. It was suggested by the authors that the approach could potentially be generalized to other disease states and immunological phenotypes. This cohort had only TCR beta chains sequenced, and the lack of alpha or paired-chain data limited which features could be detected. In an earlier analysis of 450 to 750 of the donors, most TCR beta V segments appeared in productive rearrangements about 87% or about 30% of the time, broadly matching IMGT annotations. In a later genetic analysis, a missense DCLRE1C variant was associated with V-gene and J-gene trimming of TCR beta chains, and the association was replicated in an independent cohort. Cytomegalovirus status was reported to be diagnosed by the classifier with high specificity and sensitivity in both the original and validation cohorts. Immune exposure information for the cohort was limited to CMV serostatus. A cluster of highly shared sequence variants was judged likely to be a technical artifact of the sequencing pipeline. The presence/absence analyses assumed that sequencing depth was roughly uniform across donors, and that assumption may not be true. According to a later analysis, parvovirus B19, influenza, CMV and Epstein-Barr virus appeared linked to several top co-occurrence clusters. When HLA alleles, especially DR and DQ, strongly co-occurred, TCR associations were difficult to assign to individual alleles. A further reported finding was that TCR beta sequences accurately predicted the HLA-A and HLA-B alleles for most subjects in the first cohort. Because the 87-base-pair reads could not distinguish some IMGT-functional V segments, including TRBV6-2 and TRBV6-3, those segments were excluded. Because some donors lacked HLA typing at each locus, the association tests relied only on the typed subset. In a later analysis, the rate of TCR association differed among HLA loci, with DRB1 alleles having the most associated TCRs and HLA-C alleles having the fewest. At a false discovery rate of 0.05, a later analysis linked 16,951 TCR beta sequences to specific HLA alleles. A later genetic analysis reported fewer N-insertions in productive TCRs among donors in an Asian-associated ancestry cluster than the roughly 690-donor mean. Compared with equally common non-associated chains, HLA-associated TCR beta chains in a later analysis were more clonally expanded and had lower generation probabilities. A total of fewer than 200 TCR beta chains were listed by the study as associated with cytomegalovirus. A later analysis found that most CMV-associated TCR beta chains appeared HLA-restricted, with HLA associations seemingly driven largely by CMV exposure. Linkage disequilibrium might explain the correlated functional status among segregating V segments, but an unknown experimental factor could not be excluded. Seventeen rarely observed V segments, including chromosome 9 orphons, were excluded from the earlier analysis of approximately 500 of the donors because counts were too low.

Recombination joined TRBV10-3 with TRBJ2-2; the D gene cannot be resolved reliably. Sequencing was performed on PBMCs. The clonotype was recovered from a woman aged 40 to 50 in good health and CMV-seronegative. CDR3 reads: CAISLGNTGELFF. The nucleotide sequence reads TGTGCCATCAGTCTAGGGAACACCGGGGAGCTGTTTTTT.